Each of the 13 T cell receptor beta chains below was sequenced from the same sample in a study of identical twins. One entry per CDR3 protein results from TCRdb running MiXCR on the 5' RACE reads. This table holds a few hundred thousand distinct CDR3 sequences, roughly a tenth found once. The sample taken for sequencing was memory T cells sorted from blood. These receptors were collected from a man aged 45 to 65 in good health.

This clonotype was detected ten times or more. The chain combines TRBV20-1 with TRBJ2-1; TRBD2 agrees at 7 bases. V lost 5 bases, J lost 5 bases, and 6 bases stayed unmatched. The germline V gene encodes CDR1 DFQATT and CDR2 SNEGSKA (reference sequence). The CDR3 consists of 13 residues. The CDR3 DNA reads TGCAGTGCTGGGGGGACTAAACACAATGAGCAGTTCTTC. Translation: CSAGGTKHNEQFF.

On this clonotype itself: A much larger clone lies a single base off, so this may be a read error. The chain has TRBV20-1 and TRBJ2-1; TRBD2 matches at 7 bases. CDR3 length: 16 amino acids. Trimming cost V 1 base and J 0 bases; bases outside gene matches: 6. Germline CDR1 reads DFQATT; CDR2 reads SNEGSKA (reference sequence). The CDR3 sequence: CSARGCLAVSYNEQFF. CDR3 nucleotide sequence: TGCAGTGCTAGAGGATGTCTAGCGGTCTCCTACAATGAGCAGTTCTTC.

This clonotype was picked up many times. The chain uses TRBV28 and TRBJ1-3; D might be TRBD1 (5 bases). The CDR3 length is 14 residues. V was cut by 5 bases and J by 3 bases, with 11 bases left in between. In germline, CDR1 is MDHEN, CDR2 SYDVKM. The CDR3 DNA sequence: TGTGCCAGCAGTCCCTCAGGGTTTGGAAACACCATATATTTT. This sequence encodes CASSPSGFGNTIYF.

This clonotype appeared many times. The chain recombines TRBV4-1 with TRBJ2-2; D remains unclear. The CDR3 extends over 15 amino acids. Germline CDR1 is MGHRA and CDR2 is YSYEKL. The V end lost 1 base, the J end lost 2 bases, and 8 bases lay between the germline ends. CDR3 DNA sequence: TGCGCCAGCAGCCAAGTGAGTCCCAACACCGGGGAGCTGTTTTTT. Its translation is CASSQVSPNTGELFF.

As concerns this clonotype: Just one base apart from a much larger clone, this may be a read error. This chain links TRBV5-4 with TRBJ2-2; TRBD1 matches 7 bases. Per the germline V gene, CDR1 is SGHNT and CDR2 is YYREEE (reference sequence). This CDR3 has 17 residues. With 5 bases clipped from V and 1 base from J, the junction kept 11 bases outside the gene matches. CDR3 sequence reads: CASSAPGQSWNTGELFF. DNA for the CDR3: TGTGCCAGCAGTGCACCGGGACAGTCGTGGAACACCGGGGAGCTGTTTTTT. Based on the CDR3 plus reference TRBV5-4 and TRBJ2-2, the full variable domain is ETGVTQSPTHLIKTRGQQVTLRCSSQSGHNTVSWYQQALGQGPQFIFQYYREEENGRGNFPPRFSGLQFPNYSSELNVNALELDDSALYLCASSAPGQSWNTGELFFGEGSRLTVL.

This clonotype showed up just a few times. The chain carries TRBV20-1 and TRBJ1-1; 7 bases map to TRBD1. V dropped 6 bases and J dropped 10; count of bases not matched to a gene: 17. Germline CDR1 DFQATT, CDR2 SNEGSKA (reference sequence). The CDR3 runs 14 residues. CDR3 residues: CSASTGYKGEGAFF. CDR3 DNA: TGCAGTGCCTCGACAGGGTATAAGGGGGAGGGAGCTTTCTTT.

This clonotype was seen a few times. The V gene is TRBV5-8, the J gene TRBJ2-3; the D gene is possibly TRBD2 (6 bases). Trimming left V 0 bases short and J 2 bases short, with 13 bases between. Per germline, CDR1 SGHTS and CDR2 YDEGEE. This CDR3 contains 16 residues. This chain's CDR3 is CASSLVSGQLTDTQYF. The CDR3 DNA sequence: TGTGCCAGCAGCTTGGTTAGCGGACAACTCACAGATACGCAGTATTTT.

This clonotype occurred a few times. The V call is TRBV28, the J call TRBJ1-4; no reliable D call. The germline V and J ends were trimmed by 8 bases and 6 bases, with 16 bases remaining between them. This CDR3 has 14 amino acids. Germline CDR1 MDHEN, CDR2 SYDVKM. Here the CDR3 DNA reads TGTGCCAGCGGGCTAATTCCTATTTATGAAAAACTGTTTTTT. Its translation: CASGLIPIYEKLFF.

The gene calls are TRBV5-1 and TRBJ2-1; the match to TRBD2 covers 11 bases. V trimming: 1 base; J trimming: 6 bases; junction bases outside the gene matches: 3. The germline V gene encodes CDR1 SGHRS and CDR2 YFSETQ. The CDR3 has 15 amino acids. The CDR3 sequence: CASSLTGTSGNEQFF. DNA for the CDR3: TGCGCCAGCAGCTTGACCGGGACTAGCGGCAATGAGCAGTTCTTC.

At least ten counts were recorded for this clonotype. V gene TRBV27 combines with J gene TRBJ2-1; 7 bases are shared with TRBD2. J lost 7 bases, V lost 5 bases, and 8 bases had no gene match. The CDR3 has 14 amino acids. Germline V gene sequence: CDR1 MNHEY, CDR2 SMNVEV (reference sequence). CDR3 amino acids: CASSILAARNEQFF. The DNA for the CDR3 is TGTGCCAGCAGTATTCTAGCGGCGCGGAATGAGCAGTTCTTC.

This clonotype was recorded many times. V usage is TRBV4-1 and J usage is TRBJ2-5; 9 bases are a match to TRBD1. V was clipped by 1 base and J by 4 bases; unmatched bases: 7. CDR3 length equals 16 residues. Germline V gives CDR1 MGHRA, CDR2 YSYEKL. This CDR3 reads CASSQVGDRVSETQYF. In DNA form, the CDR3 reads TGCGCCAGCAGCCAAGTGGGGGACAGGGTGTCAGAGACCCAGTACTTC.

This clonotype was recorded many times. This CDR3 reads CSASPGTGREKLFF. Here the CDR3 DNA reads TGCAGTGCTAGTCCCGGGACAGGGCGCGAAAAACTGTTTTTT. The chain carries TRBV20-1 and TRBJ1-4; 9 positions agree with TRBD1. V gave up 3 bases and J gave up 8 bases; unmatched junction bases: 7. The germline CDR1 and CDR2 sequences are DFQATT and SNEGSKA (reference sequence). This CDR3 region has 14 residues.

The V call is TRBV20-1, the J call TRBJ2-5; the D is unclear. Germline loops: CDR1 DFQATT, CDR2 SNEGSKA (reference sequence). V dropped 8 bases and J dropped 1 base, with 5 bases sitting between them. The CDR3 length is 10 residues. CDR3 sequence reads: CSPSQETQYF. CDR3 in DNA: TGCAGTCCCTCCCAAGAGACCCAGTACTTC.